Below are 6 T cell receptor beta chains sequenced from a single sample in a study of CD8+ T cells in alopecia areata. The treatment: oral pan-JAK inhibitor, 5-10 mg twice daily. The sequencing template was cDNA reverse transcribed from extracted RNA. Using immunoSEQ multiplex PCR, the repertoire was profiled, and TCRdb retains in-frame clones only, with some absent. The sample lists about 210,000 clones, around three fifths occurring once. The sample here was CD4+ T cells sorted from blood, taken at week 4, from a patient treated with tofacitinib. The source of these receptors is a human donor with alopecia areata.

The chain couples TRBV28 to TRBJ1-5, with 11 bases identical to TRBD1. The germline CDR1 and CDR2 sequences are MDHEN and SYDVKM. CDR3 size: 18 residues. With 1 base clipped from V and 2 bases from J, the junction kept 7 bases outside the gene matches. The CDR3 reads CASSLYGQGARGNQPQHF. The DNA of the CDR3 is TGTGCCAGCAGTTTATACGGACAGGGGGCGCGGGGCAATCAGCCCCAGCATTTT.

The CDR3 sequence: CASSLTSGGLQETQYF. The CDR3 DNA reads as TGTGCCAGCAGTCTGACTAGCGGGGGCCTCCAAGAGACCCAGTACTTC. The V and J genes are TRBV5-6 and TRBJ2-5; TRBD2 aligns across 12 bases. CDR3 length equals 16 residues. After removal of 5 bases from V and 1 base from J, the junction contained 6 bases not matched to a gene. Germline values: CDR1 SGHDT, CDR2 YYEEEE.

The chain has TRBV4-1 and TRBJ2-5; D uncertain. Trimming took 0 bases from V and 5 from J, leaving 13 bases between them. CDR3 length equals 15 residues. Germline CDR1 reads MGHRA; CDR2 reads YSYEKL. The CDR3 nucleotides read TGCGCCAGCAGCCAAGACACGGACCGGGTGGAGACCCAGTACTTC. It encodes CASSQDTDRVETQYF.

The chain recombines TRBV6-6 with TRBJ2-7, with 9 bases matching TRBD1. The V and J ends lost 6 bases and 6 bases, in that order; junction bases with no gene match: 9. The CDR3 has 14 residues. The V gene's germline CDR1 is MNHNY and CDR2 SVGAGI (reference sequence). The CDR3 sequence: CASRRRDRAGEQYF. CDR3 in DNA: TGTGCCAGCAGGCGCCGGGACAGGGCGGGCGAGCAGTACTTC.

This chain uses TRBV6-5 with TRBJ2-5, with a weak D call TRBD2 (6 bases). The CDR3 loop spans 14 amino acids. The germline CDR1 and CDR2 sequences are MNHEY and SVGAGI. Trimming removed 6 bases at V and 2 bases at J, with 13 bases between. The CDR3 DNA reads TGTGCCAGCAGAGGTGCGGGATCGCAAGAGACCCAGTACTTC. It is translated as CASRGAGSQETQYF.

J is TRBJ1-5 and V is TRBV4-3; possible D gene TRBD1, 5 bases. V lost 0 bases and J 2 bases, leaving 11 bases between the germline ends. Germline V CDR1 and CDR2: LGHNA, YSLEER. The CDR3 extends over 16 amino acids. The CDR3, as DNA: TGCGCCAGCAGCCAAGAATTTTGGGGGGGCAATCAGCCCCAGCATTTT. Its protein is CASSQEFWGGNQPQHF.